These 26 T cell receptor beta chains were sequenced from one sample in a study of cytomegalovirus exposure and HLA in healthy donors. Researchers ran the PCR with 60 Vbeta and 13 Jbeta primers. TCRdb's copy holds only in-frame clones and misses some; the assay was immunoSEQ multiplex PCR. This table holds tens of thousands of clones, over 65% found once. Sequenced sample: PBMCs. The origin of the receptors is a man aged 30 to 45 in good health and CMV-seronegative.

The chain couples TRBV10-1 to TRBJ2-3, with TRBD2 matching over 11 bases. This CDR3 has 17 residues. The ends lost 5 bases at V and 1 base at J; junction bases unmatched: 8. The germline gives CDR1 WNHNN, CDR2 SYGVQD (reference sequence). CDR3 DNA: TGCGCCAGCAGTAGGCTAGCGGGAGGAGCGGGCACAGATACGCAGTATTTT. Protein: CASSRLAGGAGTDTQYF.

This chain joins TRBV7-3 and TRBJ1-2; 8 bases fit TRBD1. With V trimmed by 5 bases and J by 3 bases, 2 bases remained unmatched. The germline gives CDR1 SGHTA, CDR2 FQGTGA. This CDR3 is built from 13 residues. Here the CDR3 DNA reads TGTGCCAGCAGCGAACAGGGGGACTATGGCTACACCTTC. Translating gives CASSEQGDYGYTF.

The chain links TRBV28 to TRBJ2-1, with a weak D call TRBD2 (5 bases). V lost 2 bases and J 3 bases, leaving 14 bases between the germline ends. The CDR3 has 16 residues. Germline V gives CDR1 MDHEN, CDR2 SYDVKM. The CDR3 DNA is TGTGCCAGCAGTTTAACGAGCGAGGGTCGCTACAATGAGCAGTTCTTC. This gives the protein CASSLTSEGRYNEQFF.

Only a few counts were recorded for this clone. The genes are TRBV4-3 and TRBJ2-2; perhaps TRBD1 as D (6 bases). The CDR3 spans 14 residues. Germline-derived CDR1 and CDR2 are LGHNA and YSLEER. Trimming took off 7 bases at V and 7 bases at J, with 16 bases between the two ends. CDR3 sequence: CASTPGPRGGELFF. CDR3 sequence (DNA): TGCGCCAGCACCCCCGGGCCCAGGGGCGGGGAGCTGTTTTTT.

With regard to this clone: Other nucleotide sequences from this sample produce the same CDR3. The chain uses TRBV20-1 and TRBJ2-1; possible D gene TRBD2, 5 bases. Germline CDR1 reads DFQATT; CDR2 reads SNEGSKA (reference sequence). The CDR3 is 11 amino acids. With 3 bases removed from V and 6 bases from J, the gap between germline ends came to 6 bases. The CDR3 DNA follows: TGCAGTGCTAGCGAGGGCAATGAGCAGTTCTTC. Translating it yields CSASEGNEQFF.

This clone was seen a handful of times. The rearrangement joins TRBV2 to TRBJ1-6; the D gene is possibly TRBD1 (5 bases). CDR3 length equals 15 residues. V dropped 2 bases and J dropped 10 bases, with 15 bases sitting between them. The germline V gene has CDR1 SNHLY and CDR2 FYNNEI. The CDR3 reads CASSETPAGRSPLHF. The CDR3, as DNA: TGTGCCAGCAGTGAAACGCCGGCAGGGCGCTCACCCCTCCACTTT.

CDR3 residues: CAIKETGSYNEQFF. CDR3 bases: TGTGCCATCAAAGAGACAGGGTCCTACAATGAGCAGTTCTTC. V gene TRBV10-3 combines with J gene TRBJ2-1; 7 positions agree with TRBD1. Looked up from germline, CDR1 is ENHRY and CDR2 is SYGVKD. The CDR3 totals 14 residues. Germline trimming cut 7 bases from V and 1 base from J; bases unmatched to any gene: 4.

The J gene is TRBJ2-1, the V gene TRBV7-8; D might be TRBD1 (5 bases). CDR3 size: 16 residues. V lost 1 base and J lost 8, with 18 bases in between. Germline V CDR1 and CDR2: SGHVS, FQNEAQ. The CDR3 loop is CASSLVRQGNLDEQFF. The DNA of the CDR3 is TGTGCCAGCAGCTTAGTTCGTCAGGGCAATCTCGATGAGCAGTTCTTC.

This chain uses TRBV7-2 with TRBJ2-5; TRBD2 aligns across 9 bases. Germline CDR1 reads SGHTA; CDR2 reads FQGNSA. The CDR3 length is 15 residues. V was clipped by 7 bases and J by 5 bases; unmatched bases: 11. CDR3 nucleotides: TGTGCCAGCAACATACAAGCGGGAGGCTTGGAGACCCAGTACTTC. As protein: CASNIQAGGLETQYF. The full variable domain, completed using reference TRBV7-2 and TRBJ2-5, is GAGVSQSPSNKVTEKGKDVELRCDPISGHTALYWYRQSLGQGLEFLIYFQGNSAPDKSGLPSDRFSAERTGGSVSTLTIQRTQQEDSAVYLCASNIQAGGLETQYFGPGTRLLVL.

This chain connects TRBV9 to TRBJ2-7; D is possibly TRBD1 (5 bases). This CDR3 contains 15 residues. The germline V gene has CDR1 SGDLS and CDR2 YYNGEE. The V end was cut by 0 bases, the J end by 1 base, with 11 bases between. CDR3 amino acids: CASSVEAGLSYEQYF. The CDR3 bases are TGTGCCAGCAGCGTAGAGGCAGGGCTTTCCTACGAGCAGTACTTC.

Regarding this clone: An end of the junction differs from the germline gene, which may be a read error. The genes are TRBV7-7 and TRBJ2-5, with unresolved D. Per germline, CDR1 SSHAT and CDR2 FNYEAQ (reference sequence). The CDR3 totals 15 residues. CDR3 protein: CASSLEASRSGTQYF. The CDR3 coding sequence is TGTGCTAGCAGCTTAGAAGCTTCTCGGTCGGGGACCCAGTACTTC.

The chain links TRBV5-1 to TRBJ1-3, with TRBD1 identical over 7 bases. V shed 0 bases and J 0 bases; nucleotides not matched to a gene: 0. Germline CDR1 and CDR2: SGHRS and YFSETQ. This CDR3 has 15 amino acids. CDR3 coding DNA: TGCGCCAGCAGCTTGGGGACAGGCTCTGGAAACACCATATATTTT. As protein: CASSLGTGSGNTIYF.

In DNA form, the CDR3 reads TGCAGCGTTGGGTACGGTTACGAGCAGTACTTC. Its protein is CSVGYGYEQYF. The V and J genes are TRBV29-1 and TRBJ2-7; no reliable D call. Trimming took off 4 bases at V and 4 bases at J, with 8 bases between the two ends. CDR1 and CDR2 (germline): SQVTM, ANQGSEA. The CDR3 sequence is 11 residues long.

The V call is TRBV27, the J call TRBJ2-7; weak D call: TRBD2 (6 bases). Germline V gene sequence: CDR1 MNHEY, CDR2 SMNVEV (reference sequence). This CDR3 spans 14 amino acids. The ends were cut back, 6 bases at V and 3 bases at J, with 15 bases in the middle. The CDR3 loop is CASSPGLPVYEQYF. The CDR3 bases are TGTGCCAGCAGCCCGGGACTCCCCGTCTACGAGCAGTACTTC.

The chain uses TRBV5-1 and TRBJ1-3; D not certain. The V and J ends lost 6 bases and 4 bases respectively, with 20 bases between them. In germline, CDR1 is SGHRS, CDR2 YFSETQ. The CDR3 consists of 16 residues. CDR3 sequence (DNA): TGCGCCAGCACACCCTCCGGCGGGGTTGGCGGAAACACCATATATTTT. It encodes CASTPSGGVGGNTIYF.

The rearrangement uses TRBV10-3 and TRBJ1-1, with 8 bases lining up with TRBD1. The junction had 7 bases not matched to a gene; V was cut back by 4 bases and J by 0 bases. The V gene's germline CDR1 is ENHRY and CDR2 SYGVKD. The CDR3 consists of 16 residues. Here the CDR3 reads CAISATRGRMNTEAFF. CDR3 sequence (DNA): TGTGCCATCAGTGCCACCAGGGGGCGCATGAACACTGAAGCTTTCTTT.

CDR3 sequence (DNA): TGCGCCAGCAGTGAGTTAGGGCAGGGTCGCCAGAATGAGCAGTTCTTC. Residues: CASSELGQGRQNEQFF. The J gene is TRBJ2-1, the V gene TRBV10-1; maybe TRBD1 (5 bases). Germline V gene sequence: CDR1 WNHNN, CDR2 SYGVQD (reference sequence). The V end lost 1 base, the J end lost 7 bases, and 17 bases lay between the germline ends. CDR3 length: 16 amino acids.

The V gene is TRBV11-3, the J gene TRBJ2-1; TRBD2 aligns across 9 bases. CDR1 and CDR2 (germline): SGHNT, YENEEA. The CDR3 extends over 14 amino acids. The V segment lost 4 bases and the J segment 8 bases; nucleotides outside the gene matches: 6. The DNA of the CDR3 is TGTGCCAGCAGCTCCAGCGGGAGGAATGATGAGCAGTTCTTC. Encoded protein: CASSSSGRNDEQFF.

This clone was detected a few times. The V gene is TRBV7-9, the J gene TRBJ2-3; 7 bases are shared with TRBD2. J lost 1 base, V lost 3 bases, and 7 bases had no gene match. Looked up from germline, CDR1 is SEHNR and CDR2 is FQNEAQ (reference sequence). CDR3 length: 16 amino acids. Here the CDR3 reads CASSFGGRAGTDTQYF. Written as DNA, the CDR3 is TGTGCCAGCAGCTTCGGTGGGAGGGCCGGCACAGATACGCAGTATTTT.

The CDR3 nucleotides are TGTGCCAGCAGCCGGGACATGGACGAGCAGTACTTC. It encodes CASSRDMDEQYF. V usage is TRBV2 and J usage is TRBJ2-7, with a tentative D call TRBD1 (6 bases). The CDR3 loop spans 12 amino acids. Germline lookup yields CDR1 SNHLY and CDR2 FYNNEI. The V end was cut by 6 bases, the J end by 5 bases, with 11 bases between. Using reference TRBV2 and TRBJ2-7 for the parts outside the CDR3, the full variable domain is EPEVTQTPSHQVTQMGQEVILRCVPISNHLYFYWYRQILGQKVEFLVSFYNNEISEKSEIFDDQFSVERPDGSNFTLKIRSTKLEDSAMYFCASSRDMDEQYFGPGTRLTVT.

The chain employs TRBV7-2 and TRBJ1-1; 8 bases match TRBD1. CDR3 size: 13 residues. V shed 5 bases, J shed 6 bases, and the junction held 5 bases outside the gene matches. Per germline, CDR1 SGHTA and CDR2 FQGNSA. Here the CDR3 DNA reads TGTGCCAGCAGCCGTCAGGGGGCATCTGAAGCTTTCTTT. The encoded protein is CASSRQGASEAFF.

The chain uses TRBV19 and TRBJ2-1; D is possibly TRBD1 (6 bases). This CDR3 comprises 13 residues. Germline V lookup: CDR1 LNHDA, CDR2 SQIVND (reference sequence). Trimming removed 6 bases from V and 1 base from J, with 7 bases in between. CDR3 nucleotide sequence: TGTGCCAGTAGGGGGACATCCTACAATGAGCAGTTCTTC. This codes for CASRGTSYNEQFF.

The rearrangement uses TRBV15 and TRBJ2-1; 7 positions agree with TRBD2. Per the germline V gene, CDR1 is LNHNV and CDR2 is YYDKDF (reference sequence). The J segment lost 0 bases and the V segment lost 1 base, leaving 3 bases of the junction unmatched. The CDR3 sequence is 16 residues long. In DNA, the CDR3 is TGTGCCACCAGCAGAGGAGGACTAGGCTCCTACAATGAGCAGTTCTTC. It yields the protein CATSRGGLGSYNEQFF.

This sequence joins TRBV5-6 and TRBJ2-1; 7 bases fit TRBD2. The germline V gene encodes CDR1 SGHDT and CDR2 YYEEEE. Trimming at V came to 1 base and at J to 7 bases, leaving 8 bases not matched to a gene. There are 15 residues in the CDR3. CDR3 coding DNA: TGTGCCAGCAGCTTGTCGGCGGGAGCGTTGAATGAGCAGTTCTTC. Its protein product is CASSLSAGALNEQFF.

The V gene is TRBV2, the J gene TRBJ1-1; no definite D call. CDR1 SNHLY and CDR2 FYNNEI come from the germline V gene. The CDR3 totals 14 residues. The germline V and J ends were trimmed by 3 bases and 1 base, with 9 bases remaining between them. The CDR3: CASSDGDKNTEAFF. CDR3 bases: TGTGCCAGCAGTGACGGTGACAAGAACACTGAAGCTTTCTTT.

This chain connects TRBV7-9 to TRBJ2-1; D not certain. Germline-derived CDR1 and CDR2 are SEHNR and FQNEAQ (reference sequence). The CDR3 contains 13 residues. Trimming cost V 5 bases and J 8 bases, with 13 bases left between them. In DNA, the CDR3 is TGTGCCAGCAGCCGAGAGTATTCTCATGAGCAGTTCTTC. This translates into CASSREYSHEQFF.